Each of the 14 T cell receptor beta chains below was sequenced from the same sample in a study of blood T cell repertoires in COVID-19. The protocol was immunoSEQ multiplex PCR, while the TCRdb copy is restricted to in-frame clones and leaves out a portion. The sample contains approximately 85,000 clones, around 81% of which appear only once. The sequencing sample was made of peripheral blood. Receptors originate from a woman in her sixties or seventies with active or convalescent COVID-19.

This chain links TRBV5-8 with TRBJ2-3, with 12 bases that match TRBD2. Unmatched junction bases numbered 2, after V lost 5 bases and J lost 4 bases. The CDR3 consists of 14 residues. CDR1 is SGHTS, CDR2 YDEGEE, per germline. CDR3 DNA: TGTGCCAGCAGGACTAGCGGGGGAGCAGATACGCAGTATTTT. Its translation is CASRTSGGADTQYF.

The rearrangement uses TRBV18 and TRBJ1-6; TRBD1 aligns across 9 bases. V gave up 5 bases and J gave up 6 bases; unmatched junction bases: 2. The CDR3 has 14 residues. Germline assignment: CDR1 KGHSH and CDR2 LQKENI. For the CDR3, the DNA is TGTGCCAGCTCAAGGGACAGGGTTAATTCACCCCTCCACTTT. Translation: CASSRDRVNSPLHF. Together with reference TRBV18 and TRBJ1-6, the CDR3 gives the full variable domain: NAGVMQNPRHLVRRRGQEARLRCSPMKGHSHVYWYRQLPEEGLKFMVYLQKENIIDESGMPKERFSAEFPKEGPSILRIQQVVRGDSAAYFCASSRDRVNSPLHFGNGTRLTVT.

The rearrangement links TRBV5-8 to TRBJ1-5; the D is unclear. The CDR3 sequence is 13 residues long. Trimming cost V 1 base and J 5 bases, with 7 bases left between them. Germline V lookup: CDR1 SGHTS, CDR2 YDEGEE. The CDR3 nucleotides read TGTGCCAGCAGCTTGATACTCGATCAGCCCCAGCATTTT. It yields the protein CASSLILDQPQHF.

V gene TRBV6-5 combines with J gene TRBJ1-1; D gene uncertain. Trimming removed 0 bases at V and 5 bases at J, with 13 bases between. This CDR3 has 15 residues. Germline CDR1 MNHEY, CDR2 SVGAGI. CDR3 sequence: CASSYSRSLTTEAFF. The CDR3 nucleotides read TGTGCCAGCAGTTACTCGCGTTCCCTCACGACTGAAGCTTTCTTT.

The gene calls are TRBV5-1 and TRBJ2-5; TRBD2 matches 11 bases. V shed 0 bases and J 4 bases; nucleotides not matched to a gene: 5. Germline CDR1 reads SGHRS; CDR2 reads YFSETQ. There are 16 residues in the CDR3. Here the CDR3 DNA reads TGCGCCAGCAGCTTGGATAGGCTAGCGGGGGGAGAGACCCAGTACTTC. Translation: CASSLDRLAGGETQYF.

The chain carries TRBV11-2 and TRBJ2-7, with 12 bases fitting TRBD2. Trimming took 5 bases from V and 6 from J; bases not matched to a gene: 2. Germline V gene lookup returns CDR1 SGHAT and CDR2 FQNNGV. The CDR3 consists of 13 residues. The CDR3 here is CASSGLAGPEQYF. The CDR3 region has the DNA TGTGCCAGCAGCGGACTAGCGGGGCCCGAGCAGTACTTC.

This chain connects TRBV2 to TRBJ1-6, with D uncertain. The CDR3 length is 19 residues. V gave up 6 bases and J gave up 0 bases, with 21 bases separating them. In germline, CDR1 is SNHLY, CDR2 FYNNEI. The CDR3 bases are TGTGCCAGCAGCGTGCAACAACTTCTAGGGAGCTCCTATAATTCACCCCTCCACTTT. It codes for CASSVQQLLGSSYNSPLHF.

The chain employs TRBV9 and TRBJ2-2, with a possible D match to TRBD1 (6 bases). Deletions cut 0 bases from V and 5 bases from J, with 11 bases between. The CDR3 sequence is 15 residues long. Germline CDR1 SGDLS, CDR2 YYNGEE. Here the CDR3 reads CASSVGGRGTGELFF. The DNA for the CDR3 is TGTGCCAGCAGCGTAGGGGGCAGGGGAACCGGGGAGCTGTTTTTT.

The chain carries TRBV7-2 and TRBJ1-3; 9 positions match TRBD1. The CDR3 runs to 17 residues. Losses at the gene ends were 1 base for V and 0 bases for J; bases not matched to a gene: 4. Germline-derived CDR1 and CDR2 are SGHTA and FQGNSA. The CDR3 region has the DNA TGTGCCAGCAGCTTAGGGGGACAGGGAGCCTCTGGAAACACCATATATTTT. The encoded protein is CASSLGGQGASGNTIYF.

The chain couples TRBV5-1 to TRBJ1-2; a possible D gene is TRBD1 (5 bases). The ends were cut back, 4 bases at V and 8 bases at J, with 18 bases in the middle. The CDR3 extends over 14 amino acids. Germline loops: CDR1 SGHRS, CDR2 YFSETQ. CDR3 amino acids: CASSPGGGIEGYTF. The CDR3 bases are TGCGCCAGCAGCCCCGGGGGGGGTATCGAGGGCTACACCTTC.

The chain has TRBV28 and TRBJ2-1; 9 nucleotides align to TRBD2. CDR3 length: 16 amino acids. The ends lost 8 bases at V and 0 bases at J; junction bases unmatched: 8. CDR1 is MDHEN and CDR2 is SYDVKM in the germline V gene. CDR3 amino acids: CASDTLAGSSYNEQFF. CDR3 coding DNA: TGTGCCAGCGACACCCTAGCGGGGAGCTCCTACAATGAGCAGTTCTTC.

DNA of the CDR3: TGTGCCAGCAGCTTGTGGAGGGAAGGCAACTATGGCTACACCTTC. Translated: CASSLWREGNYGYTF. This chain links TRBV5-5 with TRBJ1-2; D is unresolved. Trimming stripped 1 base from V and 2 bases from J, with 12 bases between. Germline V gene data show CDR1 as SGHKS and CDR2 as YYEKEE (reference sequence). The CDR3 spans 15 residues.

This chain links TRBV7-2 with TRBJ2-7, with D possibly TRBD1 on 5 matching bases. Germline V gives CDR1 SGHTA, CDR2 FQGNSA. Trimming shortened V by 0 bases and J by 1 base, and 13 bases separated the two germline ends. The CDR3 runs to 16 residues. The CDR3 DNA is TGTGCCAGCAGCTTAGCGTCCAGGGAAATTTCCTACGAGCAGTACTTC. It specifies CASSLASREISYEQYF.

The CDR3 DNA follows: TGTGCCAGCAGTTTATCGGACAGGGGCGGCAATCAGCCCCAGCATTTT. This encodes CASSLSDRGGNQPQHF. The chain couples TRBV28 to TRBJ1-5; 9 bases align to TRBD1. The CDR3 is made up of 16 amino acids. V was clipped by 1 base and J by 2 bases; unmatched bases: 3. Germline values: CDR1 MDHEN, CDR2 SYDVKM.